This T cell receptor beta chain appears in the sequencing data of a study of shared clonotypes between healthy human individuals. About the study: Every donor yielded three CD4 naive, three CD4 memory, two CD8 naive and one CD8 memory plate.

CD45RO-negative, CCR7-selected cells formed the naive CD8 fraction, which excluded terminally differentiated effector memory CD45RA+ cells. CDR3 length: 13 residues. Germline CDR1 SGDLS, CDR2 YYNGEE. The V gene lost 3 bases and the J gene lost 9 bases, with 13 bases spanning the gap. Concerning this clone itself: Its antigen is not known.

Several immunoSEQ plates received, in even portions, the genomic DNA of each subset. The data were produced by immunoSEQ multiplex PCR, yet TCRdb's version contains in-frame clones alone and is incomplete. The data show millions of clones, just under 95% seen once. General study findings and limits: Four donors shared about 4.5% of their naive CD4 clonotypes.

This sequence joins TRBV9 and TRBJ2-1; D is perhaps TRBD2 (5 bases). The TCR sequence derives from a man between 18 and 35 years old in good health. The sequencing input was naive CD8+ T cells sorted from blood. Here the CDR3 reads CASSGLLVGEQFF. DNA of the CDR3: TGTGCCAGCAGCGGGCTACTAGTTGGTGAGCAGTTCTTC.